This T cell receptor (beta chain) was recovered during a study of cytomegalovirus exposure and HLA in healthy donors. About the research overall: Ancestry clustering placed around 80% of a few hundred genotyped donors in the Caucasian-associated cluster. General study points: Solely CMV serostatus was available to characterize immune exposure. Later genetic work tied a missense DCLRE1C variant to beta-chain V and J trimming. Researchers counted over 150 TCR beta chains as cytomegalovirus-associated.

V was shortened by 5 bases and J by 0 bases, with 8 bases between the two germline ends. CDR1 is SEHNR, CDR2 FQNEAQ, per germline (reference sequence). CDR3 size: 13 residues. Primers included in the PCR were 60 Vbeta and 13 Jbeta primers. The repertoire was sequenced with immunoSEQ multiplex PCR; TCRdb's copy has only in-frame clones and lacks some. Here the sample spans some 90,000 clones, around three quarters being singletons. Concerning this clone: Its specificity is not known.

The TCR comes from a man aged 25 to 40 in good health and CMV-seropositive. The source material was PBMCs. The V and J genes are TRBV7-9 and TRBJ2-7; unclear D gene. The CDR3 nucleotides are TGTGCCAGCAGCCCCAGGATCTCCTACGAGCAGTACTTC. Residues: CASSPRISYEQYF.